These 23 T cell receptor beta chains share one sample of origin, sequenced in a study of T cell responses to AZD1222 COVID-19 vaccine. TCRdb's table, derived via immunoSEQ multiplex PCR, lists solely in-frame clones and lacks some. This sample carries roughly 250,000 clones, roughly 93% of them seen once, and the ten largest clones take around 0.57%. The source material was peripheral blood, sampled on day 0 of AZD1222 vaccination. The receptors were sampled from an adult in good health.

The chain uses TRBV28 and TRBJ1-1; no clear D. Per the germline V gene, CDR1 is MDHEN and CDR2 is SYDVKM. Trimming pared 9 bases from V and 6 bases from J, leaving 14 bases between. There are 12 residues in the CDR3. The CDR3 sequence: CASTRLSAEAFF. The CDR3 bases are TGTGCCAGTACCCGACTTTCTGCTGAAGCTTTCTTT. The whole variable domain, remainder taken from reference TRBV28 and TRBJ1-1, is DVKVTQSSRYLVKRTGEKVFLECVQDMDHENMFWYRQDPGLGLRLIYFSYDVKMKEKGDIPEGYSVSREKKERFSLILESASTNQTSMYLCASTRLSAEAFFGQGTRLTVV.

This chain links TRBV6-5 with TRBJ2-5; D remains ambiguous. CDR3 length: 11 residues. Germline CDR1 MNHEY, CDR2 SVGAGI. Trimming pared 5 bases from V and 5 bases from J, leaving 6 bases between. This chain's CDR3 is CASSRRETQYF. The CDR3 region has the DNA TGTGCCAGCAGTCGCCGGGAGACCCAGTACTTC.

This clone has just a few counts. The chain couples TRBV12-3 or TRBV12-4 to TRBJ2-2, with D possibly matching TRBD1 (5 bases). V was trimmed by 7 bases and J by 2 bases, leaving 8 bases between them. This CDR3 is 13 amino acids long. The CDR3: CASIRDNTGELFF. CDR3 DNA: TGTGCCAGCATCAGGGATAACACCGGGGAGCTGTTTTTT.

This CDR3 reads CASTQRGNTGELFF. The CDR3 DNA is TGTGCCAGCACCCAAAGGGGAAACACCGGGGAGCTGTTTTTT. The genes are TRBV6-5 and TRBJ2-2; D may be TRBD1 (5 bases). The germline V gene encodes CDR1 MNHEY and CDR2 SVGAGI. The CDR3 sequence is 14 residues long. Trimming cost V 7 bases and J 2 bases, with 11 bases left between them.

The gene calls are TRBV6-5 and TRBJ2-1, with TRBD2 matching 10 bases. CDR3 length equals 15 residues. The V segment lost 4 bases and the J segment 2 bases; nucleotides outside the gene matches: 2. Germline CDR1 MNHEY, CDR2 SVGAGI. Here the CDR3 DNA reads TGTGCCAGCAGTTGGAGCGGGAGGGCCTACAATGAGCAGTTCTTC. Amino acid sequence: CASSWSGRAYNEQFF.

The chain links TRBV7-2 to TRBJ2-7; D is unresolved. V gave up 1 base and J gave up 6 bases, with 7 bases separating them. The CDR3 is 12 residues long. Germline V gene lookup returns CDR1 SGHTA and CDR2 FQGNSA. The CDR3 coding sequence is TGTGCCAGCAGCTTAGAGTGGCGCGAGCAGTACTTC. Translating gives CASSLEWREQYF. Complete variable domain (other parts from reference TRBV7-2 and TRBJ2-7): GAGVSQSPSNKVTEKGKDVELRCDPISGHTALYWYRQSLGQGLEFLIYFQGNSAPDKSGLPSDRFSAERTGGSVSTLTIQRTQQEDSAVYLCASSLEWREQYFGPGTRLTVT.

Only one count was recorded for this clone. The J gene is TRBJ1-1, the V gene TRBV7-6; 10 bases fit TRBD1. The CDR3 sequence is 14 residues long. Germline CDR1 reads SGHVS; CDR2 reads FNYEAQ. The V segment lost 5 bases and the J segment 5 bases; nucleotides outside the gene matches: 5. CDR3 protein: CASSAGTGDTEAFF. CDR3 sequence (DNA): TGTGCCAGCAGCGCCGGGACAGGGGATACTGAAGCTTTCTTT.

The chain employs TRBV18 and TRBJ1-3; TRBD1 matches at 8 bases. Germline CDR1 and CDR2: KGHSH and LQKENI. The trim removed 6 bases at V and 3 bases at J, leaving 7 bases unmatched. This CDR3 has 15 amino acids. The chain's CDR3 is CASSADRGSGNTIYF. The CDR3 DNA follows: TGTGCCAGCTCTGCCGACAGGGGCAGTGGAAACACCATATATTTT.

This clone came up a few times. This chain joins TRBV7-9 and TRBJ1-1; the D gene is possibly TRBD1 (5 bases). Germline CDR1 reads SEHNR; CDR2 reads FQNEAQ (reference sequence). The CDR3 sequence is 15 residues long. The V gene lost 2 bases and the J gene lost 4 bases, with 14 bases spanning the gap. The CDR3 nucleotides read TGTGCCAGCAGCTTAAGGGAGGGGTGGGGCACTGAAGCTTTCTTT. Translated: CASSLREGWGTEAFF.

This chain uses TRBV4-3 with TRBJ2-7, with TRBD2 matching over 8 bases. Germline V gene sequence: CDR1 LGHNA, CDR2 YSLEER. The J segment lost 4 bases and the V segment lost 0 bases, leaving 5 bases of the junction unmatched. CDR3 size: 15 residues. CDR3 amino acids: CASSQDGAGAYEQYF. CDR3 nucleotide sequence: TGCGCCAGCAGCCAAGACGGAGCGGGAGCATACGAGCAGTACTTC.

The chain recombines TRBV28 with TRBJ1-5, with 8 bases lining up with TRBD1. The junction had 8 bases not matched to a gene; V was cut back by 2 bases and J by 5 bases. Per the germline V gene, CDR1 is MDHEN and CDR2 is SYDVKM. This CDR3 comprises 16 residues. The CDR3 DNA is TGTGCCAGCAGTTTACCAGGGACAGGCCCCCATCAGCCCCAGCATTTT. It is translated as CASSLPGTGPHQPQHF.

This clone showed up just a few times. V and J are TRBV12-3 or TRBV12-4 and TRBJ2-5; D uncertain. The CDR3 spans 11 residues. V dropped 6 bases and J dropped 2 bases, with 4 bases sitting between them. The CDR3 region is CASSLQETQYF. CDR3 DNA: TGTGCCAGCAGCCTTCAAGAGACCCAGTACTTC.

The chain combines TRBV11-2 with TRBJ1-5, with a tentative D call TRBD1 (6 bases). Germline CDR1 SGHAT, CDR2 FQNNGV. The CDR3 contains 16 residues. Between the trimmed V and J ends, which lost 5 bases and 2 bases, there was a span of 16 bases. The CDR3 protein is CASSRGGENGNQPQHF. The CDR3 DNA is TGTGCCAGCAGCCGAGGGGGGGAAAACGGCAATCAGCCCCAGCATTTT.

The CDR3 DNA reads as TGTGCCAGCAGTTCAGTAACCACCTACGAGCAGTACTTC. Amino acids: CASSSVTTYEQYF. The chain joins TRBV28 to TRBJ2-7; D call uncertain. The germline V gene encodes CDR1 MDHEN and CDR2 SYDVKM. The V end lost 4 bases, the J end lost 2 bases, and 9 bases lay between the germline ends. This CDR3 has 13 residues.

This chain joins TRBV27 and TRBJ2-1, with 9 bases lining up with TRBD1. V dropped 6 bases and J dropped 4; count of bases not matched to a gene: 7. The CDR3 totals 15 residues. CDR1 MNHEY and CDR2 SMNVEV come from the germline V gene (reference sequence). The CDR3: CASRKGTGSYNEQFF. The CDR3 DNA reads TGTGCCAGCAGAAAGGGGACAGGGAGTTACAATGAGCAGTTCTTC.

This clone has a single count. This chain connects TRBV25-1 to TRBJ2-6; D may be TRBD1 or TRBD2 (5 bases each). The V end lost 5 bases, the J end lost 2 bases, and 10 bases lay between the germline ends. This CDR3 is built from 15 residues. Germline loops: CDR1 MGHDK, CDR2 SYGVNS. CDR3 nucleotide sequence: TGTGCCAGCAGTCCAGGGACCACTGGGGCCAACGTCCTGACTTTC. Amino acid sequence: CASSPGTTGANVLTF.

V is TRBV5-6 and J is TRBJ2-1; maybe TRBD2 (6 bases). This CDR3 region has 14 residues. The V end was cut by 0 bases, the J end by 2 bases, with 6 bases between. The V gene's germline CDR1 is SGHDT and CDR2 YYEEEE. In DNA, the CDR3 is TGTGCCAGCAGCTTGGCGGGAGCCTACAATGAGCAGTTCTTC. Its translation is CASSLAGAYNEQFF. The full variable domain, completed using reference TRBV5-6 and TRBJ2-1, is DAGVTQSPTHLIKTRGQQVTLRCSPKSGHDTVSWYQQALGQGPQFIFQYYEEEERQRGNFPDRFSGHQFPNYSSELNVNALLLGDSALYLCASSLAGAYNEQFFGPGTRLTVL.

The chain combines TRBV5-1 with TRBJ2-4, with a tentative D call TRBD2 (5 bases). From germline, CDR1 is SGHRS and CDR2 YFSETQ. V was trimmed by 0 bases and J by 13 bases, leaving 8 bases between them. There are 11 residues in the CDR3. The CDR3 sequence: CASSLGGMQYF. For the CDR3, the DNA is TGCGCCAGCAGCTTGGGAGGGATGCAGTACTTC. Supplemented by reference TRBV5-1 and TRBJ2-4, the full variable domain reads KAGVTQTPRYLIKTRGQQVTLSCSPISGHRSVSWYQQTPGQGLQFLFEYFSETQRNKGNFPGRFSGRQFSNSRSEMNVSTLELGDSALYLCASSLGGMQYFGAGTRLSVL.

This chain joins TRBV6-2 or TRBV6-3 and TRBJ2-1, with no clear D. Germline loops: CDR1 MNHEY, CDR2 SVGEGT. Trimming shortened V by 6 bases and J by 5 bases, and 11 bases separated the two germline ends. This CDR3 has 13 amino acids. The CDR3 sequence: CASSRSTNNEQFF. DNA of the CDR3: TGTGCCAGCAGCCGGAGCACGAACAATGAGCAGTTCTTC.

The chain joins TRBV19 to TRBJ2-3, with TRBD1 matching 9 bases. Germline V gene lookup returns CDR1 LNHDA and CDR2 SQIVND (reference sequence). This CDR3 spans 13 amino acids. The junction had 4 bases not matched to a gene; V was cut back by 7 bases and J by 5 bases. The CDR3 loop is CASNRGQVDTQYF. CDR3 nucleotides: TGTGCCAGTAACAGGGGGCAGGTAGATACGCAGTATTTT.

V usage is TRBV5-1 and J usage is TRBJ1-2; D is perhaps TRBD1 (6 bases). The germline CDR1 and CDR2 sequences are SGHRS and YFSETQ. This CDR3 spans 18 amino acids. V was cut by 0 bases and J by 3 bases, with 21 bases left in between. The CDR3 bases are TGCGCCAGCAGCTTGGCCGGCCAGGGGAGGGAAGTTGACTATGGCTACACCTTC. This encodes CASSLAGQGREVDYGYTF.

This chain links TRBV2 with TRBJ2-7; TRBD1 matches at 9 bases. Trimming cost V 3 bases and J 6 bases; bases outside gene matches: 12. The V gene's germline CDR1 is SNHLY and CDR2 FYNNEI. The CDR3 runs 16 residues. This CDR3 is CASSDGWTGALGEQYF. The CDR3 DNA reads TGTGCCAGCAGTGACGGCTGGACAGGGGCTCTCGGCGAGCAGTACTTC.

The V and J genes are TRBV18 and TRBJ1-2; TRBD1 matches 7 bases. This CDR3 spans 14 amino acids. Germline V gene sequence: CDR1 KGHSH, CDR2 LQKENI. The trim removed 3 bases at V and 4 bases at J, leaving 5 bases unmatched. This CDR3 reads CASSPDRKTYGYTF. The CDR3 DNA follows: TGTGCCAGCTCACCGGACAGGAAGACCTATGGCTACACCTTC.